This TCR beta chain is from a study of cytomegalovirus exposure and HLA in healthy donors. Study in general: Around 180 million T cells yielded more than 95 million unique TCR beta sequences, as an earlier analysis found. Study-wide results and limits: TCR beta sequences reportedly predicted most subjects' HLA-A and HLA-B alleles accurately. Most TCR sequences were uncommon, yet certain public TCRs appeared in many donors.

The PCR contained 60 Vbeta and 13 Jbeta primers. Measured with immunoSEQ multiplex PCR; TCRdb has only the in-frame clones, and not every one. This table holds around 99,000 clones, just under 70% found once. The CDR3 runs to 15 residues. Germline V lookup: CDR1 MNHNS, CDR2 SASEGT. Trimming at V came to 6 bases and at J to 1 base, leaving 6 bases not matched to a gene. With respect to this clone: No antigen is known for it.

The sequencing input was PBMCs. This sequence was found in a woman aged 70-85 years in good health and CMV-seropositive. The genes are TRBV6-1 and TRBJ1-5; 7 positions agree with TRBD1. CDR3 in DNA: TGTGCCAGCAGGGCTCCACAGGGGAGCAATCAGCCCCAGCATTTT. It translates to CASRAPQGSNQPQHF.